This entry describes one TCR beta chain. The sample is drawn from a study of control samples from healthy donors and cancer patients. Generated by immunoSEQ multiplex PCR, the TCRdb table keeps only in-frame clones and is missing some. The sample yields 130,000 to 150,000 clones, around nine tenths seen once. Material for sequencing was blood. The TCR was taken from a man in his thirties or forties in good health.

The CDR3 sequence is CASRPGYGELFF. The CDR3, as DNA: TGTGCCAGCAGGCCGGGGTACGGGGAGCTGTTTTTT. V is TRBV27 and J is TRBJ2-2; the D gene is possibly TRBD2 (5 bases). Germline-derived CDR1 and CDR2 are MNHEY and SMNVEV (reference sequence). The CDR3 totals 12 residues. The ends were cut back, 6 bases at V and 7 bases at J, with 9 bases in the middle.